This T cell receptor beta chain was captured in a study of blood T cells in healthy people across ages. Whole-study findings and limits: Roughly linear age-related decline in beta diversity appeared, significant by age roughly 40.

A sample-barcoded 5' primer and a J-beta primer mix were used in a second PCR of roughly 7 to 11 cycles. Each of the cDNA molecules was tagged by a template-switch adaptor with 12 random nucleotides. A single record per CDR3 protein comes from TCRdb applying MiXCR to the 5' RACE reads. The table includes roughly 700,000 distinct CDR3 sequences, 45% to 50% detected once. Only a few counts were recorded for this clonotype. Its target is not known. V dropped 5 bases and J dropped 6 bases, with 5 bases sitting between them. The CDR3 consists of 11 residues. Germline V gene sequence: CDR1 MDHEN, CDR2 SYDVKM.

This clonotype was sampled from a woman in her sixties in good health. Material: blood. V is TRBV28 and J is TRBJ2-1; perhaps TRBD1 as D (5 bases). Written as DNA, the CDR3 is TGTGCCAGCAGTGGGGCCAATGAGCAGTTCTTC. Its protein product is CASSGANEQFF.